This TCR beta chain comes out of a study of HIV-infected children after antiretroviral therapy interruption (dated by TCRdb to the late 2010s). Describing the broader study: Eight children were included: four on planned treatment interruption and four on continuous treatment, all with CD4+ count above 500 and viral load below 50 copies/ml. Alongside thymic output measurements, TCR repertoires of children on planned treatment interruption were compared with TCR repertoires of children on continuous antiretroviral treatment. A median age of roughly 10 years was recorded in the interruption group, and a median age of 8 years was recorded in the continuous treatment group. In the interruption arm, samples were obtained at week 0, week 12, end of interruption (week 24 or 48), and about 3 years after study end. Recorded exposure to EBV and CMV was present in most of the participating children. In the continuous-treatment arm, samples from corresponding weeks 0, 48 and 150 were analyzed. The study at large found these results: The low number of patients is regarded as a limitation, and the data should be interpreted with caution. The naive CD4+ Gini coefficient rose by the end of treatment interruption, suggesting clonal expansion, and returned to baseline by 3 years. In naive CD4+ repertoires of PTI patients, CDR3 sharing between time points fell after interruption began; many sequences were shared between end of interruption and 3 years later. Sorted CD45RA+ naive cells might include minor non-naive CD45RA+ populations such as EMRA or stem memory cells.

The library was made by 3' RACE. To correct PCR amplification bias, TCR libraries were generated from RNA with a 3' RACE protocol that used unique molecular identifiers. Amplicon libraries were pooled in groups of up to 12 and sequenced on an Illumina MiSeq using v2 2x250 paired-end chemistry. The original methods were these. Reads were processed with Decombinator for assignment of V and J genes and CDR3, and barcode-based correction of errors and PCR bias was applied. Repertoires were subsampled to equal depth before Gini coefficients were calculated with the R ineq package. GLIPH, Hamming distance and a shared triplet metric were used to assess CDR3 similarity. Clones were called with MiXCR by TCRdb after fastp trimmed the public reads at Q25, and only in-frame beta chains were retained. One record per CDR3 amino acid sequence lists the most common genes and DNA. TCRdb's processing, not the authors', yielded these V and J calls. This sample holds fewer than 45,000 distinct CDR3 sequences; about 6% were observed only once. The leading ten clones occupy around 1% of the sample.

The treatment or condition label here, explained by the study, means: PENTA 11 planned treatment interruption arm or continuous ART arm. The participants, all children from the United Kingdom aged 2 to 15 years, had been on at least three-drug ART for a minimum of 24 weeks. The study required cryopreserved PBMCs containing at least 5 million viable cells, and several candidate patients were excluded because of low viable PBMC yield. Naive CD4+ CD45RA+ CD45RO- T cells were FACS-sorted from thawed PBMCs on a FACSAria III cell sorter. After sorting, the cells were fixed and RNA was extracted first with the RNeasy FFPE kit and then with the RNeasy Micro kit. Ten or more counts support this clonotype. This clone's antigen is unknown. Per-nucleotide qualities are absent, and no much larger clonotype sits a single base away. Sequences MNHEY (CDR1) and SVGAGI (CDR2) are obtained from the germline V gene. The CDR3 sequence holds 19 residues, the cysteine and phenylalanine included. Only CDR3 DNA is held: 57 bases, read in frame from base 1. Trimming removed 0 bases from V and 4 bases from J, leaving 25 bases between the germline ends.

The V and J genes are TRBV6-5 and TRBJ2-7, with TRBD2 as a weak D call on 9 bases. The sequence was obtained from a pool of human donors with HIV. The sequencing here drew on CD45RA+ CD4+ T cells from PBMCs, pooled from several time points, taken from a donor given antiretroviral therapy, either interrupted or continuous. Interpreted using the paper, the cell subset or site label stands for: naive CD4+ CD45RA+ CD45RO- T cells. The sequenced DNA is TGTGCCAGCAGTTACTCGGACAGGGTCGGAGCAAGCGGGAGGTACGAGCAGTACTTC. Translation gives CASSYSDRVGASGRYEQYF.